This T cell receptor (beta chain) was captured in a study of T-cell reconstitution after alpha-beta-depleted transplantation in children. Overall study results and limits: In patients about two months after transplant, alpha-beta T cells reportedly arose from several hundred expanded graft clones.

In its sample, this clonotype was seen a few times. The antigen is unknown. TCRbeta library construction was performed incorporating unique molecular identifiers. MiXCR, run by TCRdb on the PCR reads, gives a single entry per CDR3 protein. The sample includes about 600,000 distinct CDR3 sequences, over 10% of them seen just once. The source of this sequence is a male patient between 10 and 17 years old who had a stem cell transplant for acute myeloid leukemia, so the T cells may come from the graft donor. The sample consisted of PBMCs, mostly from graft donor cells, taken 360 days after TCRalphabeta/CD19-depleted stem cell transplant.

The CDR3 bases are TGTGCCGTACTAGCGGGAAGGTACGAGCAGTACTTC. Translated, it gives CAVLAGRYEQYF. V gene TRBV6-2 or TRBV6-3 combines with J gene TRBJ2-7; TRBD2 matches 10 bases. The CDR3 is 12 residues long. Germline loops: CDR1 MNHEY, CDR2 SVGEGT. With 11 bases clipped from V and 4 bases from J, the junction kept 5 bases outside the gene matches.